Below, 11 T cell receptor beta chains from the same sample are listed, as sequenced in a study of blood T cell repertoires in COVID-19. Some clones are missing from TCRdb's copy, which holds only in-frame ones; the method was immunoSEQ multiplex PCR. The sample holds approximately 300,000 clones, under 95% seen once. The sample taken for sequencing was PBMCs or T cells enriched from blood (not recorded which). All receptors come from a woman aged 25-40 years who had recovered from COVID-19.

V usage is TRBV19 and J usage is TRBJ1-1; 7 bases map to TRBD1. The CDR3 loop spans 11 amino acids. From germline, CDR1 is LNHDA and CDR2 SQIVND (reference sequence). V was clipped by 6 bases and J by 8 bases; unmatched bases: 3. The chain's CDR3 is CASRDRAEAFF. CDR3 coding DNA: TGTGCCAGTAGAGACAGGGCCGAAGCTTTCTTT.

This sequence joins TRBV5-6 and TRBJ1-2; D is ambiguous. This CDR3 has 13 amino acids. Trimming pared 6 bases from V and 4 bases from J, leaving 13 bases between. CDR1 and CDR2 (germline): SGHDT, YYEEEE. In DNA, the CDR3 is TGTGCCAGCACCCGGCGGGCAGCCTATGGCTACACCTTC. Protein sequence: CASTRRAAYGYTF.

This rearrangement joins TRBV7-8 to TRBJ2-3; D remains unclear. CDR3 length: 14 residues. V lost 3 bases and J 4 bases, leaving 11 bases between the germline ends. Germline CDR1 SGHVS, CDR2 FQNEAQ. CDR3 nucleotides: TGTGCCAGCAGCTTGGGTCCTCGGGCAGATACGCAGTATTTT. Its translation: CASSLGPRADTQYF.

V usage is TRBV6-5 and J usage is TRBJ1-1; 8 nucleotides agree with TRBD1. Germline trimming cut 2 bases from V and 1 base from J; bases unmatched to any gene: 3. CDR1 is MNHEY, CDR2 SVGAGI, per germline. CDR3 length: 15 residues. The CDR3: CASSYGQGWNTEAFF. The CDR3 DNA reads TGTGCCAGCAGTTACGGACAGGGATGGAACACTGAAGCTTTCTTT.

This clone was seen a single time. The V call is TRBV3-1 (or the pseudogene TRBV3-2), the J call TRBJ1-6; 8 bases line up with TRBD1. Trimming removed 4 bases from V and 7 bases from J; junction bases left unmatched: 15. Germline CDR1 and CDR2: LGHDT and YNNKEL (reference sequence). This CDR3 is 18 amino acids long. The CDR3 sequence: CASSPRDRRPWGNSPLHF. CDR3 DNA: TGTGCCAGCAGCCCCCGGGACAGGCGCCCTTGGGGCAATTCACCCCTCCACTTT.

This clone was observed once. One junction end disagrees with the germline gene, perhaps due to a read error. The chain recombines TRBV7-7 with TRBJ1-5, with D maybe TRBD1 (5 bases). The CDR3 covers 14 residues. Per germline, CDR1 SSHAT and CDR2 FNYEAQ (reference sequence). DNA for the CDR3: TGTGCTAGCAGCTCTCCTGATAAGGGGCAGCCCCAGCATTTT. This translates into CASSSPDKGQPQHF.

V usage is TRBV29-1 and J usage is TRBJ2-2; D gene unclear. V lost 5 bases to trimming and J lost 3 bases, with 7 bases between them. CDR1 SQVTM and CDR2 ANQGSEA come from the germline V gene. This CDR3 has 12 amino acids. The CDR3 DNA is TGCAGCGTTTTCGCGGACACCGGGGAGCTGTTTTTT. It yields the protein CSVFADTGELFF.

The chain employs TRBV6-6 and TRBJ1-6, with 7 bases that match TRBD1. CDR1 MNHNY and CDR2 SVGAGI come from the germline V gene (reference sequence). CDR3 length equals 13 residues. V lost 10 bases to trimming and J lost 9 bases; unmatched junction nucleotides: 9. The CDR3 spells CAITGQAASPLHF. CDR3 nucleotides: TGTGCCATTACCGGACAGGCGGCTTCACCCCTCCACTTT.

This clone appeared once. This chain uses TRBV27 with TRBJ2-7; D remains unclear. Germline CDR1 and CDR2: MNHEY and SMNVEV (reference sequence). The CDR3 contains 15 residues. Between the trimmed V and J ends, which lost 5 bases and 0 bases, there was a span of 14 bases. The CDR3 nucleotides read TGTGCCAGCAGTCCCCGGAGTTTACCCTCCTACGAGCAGTACTTC. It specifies CASSPRSLPSYEQYF.

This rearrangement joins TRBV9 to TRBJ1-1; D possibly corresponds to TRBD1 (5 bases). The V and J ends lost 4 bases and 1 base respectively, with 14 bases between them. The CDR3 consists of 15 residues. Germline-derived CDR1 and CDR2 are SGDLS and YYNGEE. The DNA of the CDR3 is TGTGCCAGCAGCCCAGGGCCAGCACCGAACACTGAAGCTTTCTTT. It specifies CASSPGPAPNTEAFF.

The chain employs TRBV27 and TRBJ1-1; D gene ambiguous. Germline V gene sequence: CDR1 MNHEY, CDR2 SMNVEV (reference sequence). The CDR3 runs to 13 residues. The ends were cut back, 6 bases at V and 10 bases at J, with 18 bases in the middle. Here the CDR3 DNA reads TGTGCCAGCAGCCCACCATATGACGCGGGAGCTTTCTTT. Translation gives CASSPPYDAGAFF.